A selection of T cell receptor beta chains follows, all from one sample in a study of T cells in Graves' hyperthyroidism and ophthalmopathy. Each CDR3 protein is one row after TCRdb ran MiXCR on the multiplex PCR reads. The data contain 650,000 to 750,000 distinct CDR3 sequences, 14% of them seen just once; the ten biggest clones take up more than 8.5%. Sequencing was done on a sample of blood. The source is a woman aged 18-29 years with Graves' hyperthyroidism. CDR3s include the opening cysteine and the closing phenylalanine or tryptophan. The D gene is left open where the match is weak. Clone size is stated in some rows and not others, as once, few, many or a class when expanded.

v_call,clone_size,j_call,d_call,cdr3_nt,cdr3_aa
TRBV9,NA,TRBJ1-5,NA,TGTGCCAGCAGCGAGGGGTCTGGGGAGGGAGGACAGCCCCAGCATTTT,CASSEGSGEGGQPQHF
TRBV3-1,few,TRBJ2-7,NA,TGTGCCAGCAGCCAAGAAAGAGGGAACAGGGAGCAGTACTTC,CASSQERGNREQYF
TRBV2,many,TRBJ2-1,TRBD2,TGTGCCAGCAGGGAATTCAAAGCGGGGTTCTCCTACAATGAGCAGTTCTTC,CASREFKAGFSYNEQFF
TRBV9,NA,TRBJ2-1,TRBD2,TGTGCCAGCAGCGTGGGACTAGCGGGGCCCAATGAGCAGTTCTTC,CASSVGLAGPNEQFF
TRBV19,NA,TRBJ2-1,TRBD2,TGTGCCAGTAGTATTCTAGCGGGGTACAATGAGCAGTTCTTC,CASSILAGYNEQFF
TRBV12-3/TRBV12-4,many,TRBJ1-4,NA,TGTGCCAGCAGTTGGGGACTTACGGATGAAAAACTGTTTTTT,CASSWGLTDEKLFF
TRBV4-3,many,TRBJ1-1,NA,TGCGCCAGCAGCCAAGTAAGGGGAGTAGGTACTGAAGCTTTCTTT,CASSQVRGVGTEAFF
TRBV5-6,many,TRBJ2-1,TRBD2,TGTGCCAGCAGCTTGGCCCTAGCGGGATATATCGATGAGCAGTTCTTC,CASSLALAGYIDEQFF
TRBV6-1,NA,TRBJ2-2,NA,TGTGCCAGCAGTCCCGACAGGGACTCCACCGGGGAGCTGTTTTTT,CASSPDRDSTGELFF
TRBV12-3/TRBV12-4,many,TRBJ2-7,TRBD1,TGTGCCAGCAGCCCTAACAGGGGCGCCTACGAGCAGTACTTC,CASSPNRGAYEQYF
TRBV4-1,NA,TRBJ2-7,TRBD2,TGCGCCAGCAGCCAGATAGCGGGACCAAACTACGAGCAGTACTTC,CASSQIAGPNYEQYF
TRBV5-4,many,TRBJ2-1,NA,TGTGCCAGCAGCTTTTTAACTAACCTCAATGAGCAGTTCTTC,CASSFLTNLNEQFF
TRBV19,few,TRBJ2-7,TRBD1,TGTGCCAGTAGTATGGGGGACAGCCTCTCCTACGAGCAGTACTTC,CASSMGDSLSYEQYF
TRBV7-9,NA,TRBJ2-1,NA,TGTGCCAGCAGCTTAGTTGGGGAACAGGATTACTACGAGCAGTTCTTC,CASSLVGEQDYYEQFF
TRBV12-3/TRBV12-4,many,TRBJ2-5,TRBD1,TGTGCCAGCAGCCGGCGGCAGGGGGCCTCGATGGGGGAGACCCAGTACTTC,CASSRRQGASMGETQYF
TRBV12-3/TRBV12-4,many,TRBJ2-1,TRBD2,TGTGCCAGCATCGGGACTACGGGGAATGAGCAGTTCTTC,CASIGTTGNEQFF
TRBV30,many,TRBJ1-2,NA,TGTGCCTGGACGACGGACAGAGTCTATGGCTACACCTTC,CAWTTDRVYGYTF
TRBV28,many,TRBJ2-3,TRBD2,TGTGCCAGCAGTTCCGGGGGACTAGCGAGAGATACGCAGTATTTT,CASSSGGLARDTQYF
TRBV2,many,TRBJ2-1,NA,TGTGCCAGCAGTGTTAGGGTAGCGGCTTACAATGAGCAGTTCTTC,CASSVRVAAYNEQFF
TRBV18,few,TRBJ1-6,NA,TGTGCCAGCTCATCCTCCGCTGGCTCAAGGCTACTTAATTCACCCCTCCACTTT,CASSSSAGSRLLNSPLHF
TRBV19,few,TRBJ2-5,TRBD2,TGTGCCAGTAGCCGACGGGGACTAGCGGGAGCAAAACAAGAGACCCAGTACTTC,CASSRRGLAGAKQETQYF
TRBV18,many,TRBJ1-2,NA,TGTGCCAGCTCACCAGGGATCAGTGGGTATGGCTACACCTTC,CASSPGISGYGYTF
TRBV28,NA,TRBJ1-2,TRBD1,TGTGCCAGCAGTTTTCCCCGGACAGGCGACTATGGCTACACCTTC,CASSFPRTGDYGYTF
TRBV20-1,many,TRBJ2-5,NA,TGCAGTGCTACCCGAGACCGGGACCCCCGCCAAGAGACCCAGTACTTC,CSATRDRDPRQETQYF
TRBV11-2,many,TRBJ2-7,NA,TGTGCCAGCAGCTTACCGGGGGCTGGAGAGCAGTACTTC,CASSLPGAGEQYF
TRBV4-1,few,TRBJ1-5,NA,TGCGCCAGCAGCCAAGGATTGAGTAATCAGCCCCAGCATTTT,CASSQGLSNQPQHF
TRBV3-1,NA,TRBJ2-2,NA,TGTGCCAGCAGCCCCCCGGAGGACACCGGGGAGCTGTTTTTT,CASSPPEDTGELFF
TRBV7-9,NA,TRBJ2-1,NA,TGTGCCAGCAGCTGGATTAGCGCGGATGAGCAGTTCTTC,CASSWISADEQFF
TRBV2,many,TRBJ1-4,TRBD1,TGTGCCAGCAGAGCGACAGGGACTAATGAAAAACTGTTTTTT,CASRATGTNEKLFF
TRBV6-2/TRBV6-3,few,TRBJ2-6,NA,TGTGCCAGCATACCCCAAGGGGGGCTCGAATCTGGGGCCAACGTCCTGACTTTC,CASIPQGGLESGANVLTF
TRBV6-1,many,TRBJ1-1,TRBD1,TGTGCCAGCAGTCGACCCGGGACAGGAGACACTGAAGCTTTCTTT,CASSRPGTGDTEAFF
TRBV7-8,many,TRBJ1-1,NA,TGTGCCAGCAGCCCCCGGGGGGCGATGGGCACTGAAGCTTTCTTT,CASSPRGAMGTEAFF
TRBV6-1,NA,TRBJ2-2,TRBD1,TGTGCCAGCACCACAGGGGTGAATACCGGGGAGCTGTTTTTT,CASTTGVNTGELFF
TRBV3-1,many,TRBJ2-7,TRBD2,TGTGCCAGCAGCAGTGGTAGCGGGAGCTACGAGCAGTACTTC,CASSSGSGSYEQYF
TRBV14,few,TRBJ2-2,TRBD2,TGTGCCAGCGAGGCTAGCGGGAGTTACACCGGGGAGCTGTTTTTT,CASEASGSYTGELFF
TRBV4-3,NA,TRBJ2-3,NA,TGCGCCAGCAGCCAAGATCAGTATGAGGTCACAGATACGCAGTATTTT,CASSQDQYEVTDTQYF
TRBV12-3/TRBV12-4,NA,TRBJ2-2,TRBD2,TGTGCCAGCAGTGAAGCGGGAACCCAGACCGGGGAGCTGTTTTTT,CASSEAGTQTGELFF
TRBV5-5,many,TRBJ2-7,NA,TGTGCCAGCAGCCCTACCATTGTGGGGGCTTCCTACGAGCAGTACTTC,CASSPTIVGASYEQYF
TRBV11-1,many,TRBJ2-7,NA,TGTGCCAGCAGCTTAGGCCGGGTTAGCTCCTACGAGCAGTACTTC,CASSLGRVSSYEQYF
TRBV5-6,few,TRBJ1-1,NA,TGTGCCAGCAGCTTGGCTTTTGGGGAGTATTTGCCCCAGAGGGAGAACACTGAAGCTTTCTTT,CASSLAFGEYLPQRENTEAFF
TRBV14,many,TRBJ2-3,NA,TGTGCCAGCACCCTGCAAGAACACTTTGGGGTAATCGCAGATACGCAGTATTTT,CASTLQEHFGVIADTQYF
TRBV10-2,NA,TRBJ2-6,NA,TGCGCCAGCAGTGAACCTTCTGGGGCCAACGTCCTGACTTTC,CASSEPSGANVLTF
TRBV7-3,few,TRBJ2-2,NA,TGTGCCAGCAGACAAGCCGGGACCACGAACACCGGGGAGCTGTTTTTT,CASRQAGTTNTGELFF
TRBV3-2,many,TRBJ1-2,NA,TGTGCCAGCAGCCAGGACAGGGCTAACTATGGCTACACCTTC,CASSQDRANYGYTF
TRBV5-6,NA,TRBJ2-4,NA,TGTGCCAGCAGCTTAGAGTTAACGGGACGGAGAAACACTCAGTACTTC,CASSLELTGRRNTQYF
TRBV7-2,NA,TRBJ1-2,NA,TGTGCCAGCAGCTTTATCAGGGGAAACTATGGCTACACCTTC,CASSFIRGNYGYTF
TRBV19,few,TRBJ2-5,NA,TGTGCCAGTAGCCTATCAGGCTACAGACAAGAGACCCAGTACTTC,CASSLSGYRQETQYF
TRBV4-3,many,TRBJ2-3,NA,TGCGCCAGCAGCCTGTCCGGAGGCGGGGCAGATACGCAGTATTTT,CASSLSGGGADTQYF
TRBV10-3,NA,TRBJ2-1,TRBD2,TGTGCCATCCGCCCGGGACTAGCGTCATCCAATGAGCAGTTCTTC,CAIRPGLASSNEQFF
TRBV5-1,NA,TRBJ1-1,TRBD1,TGCGCCAGCAGCTTAGCCTACAGGGGGCCGAACACTGAAGCTTTCTTT,CASSLAYRGPNTEAFF
TRBV28,many,TRBJ1-1,NA,TGTGCCAGCAGTTTATGGGGACCCAGGGCAGGGGAAGCTTTCTTT,CASSLWGPRAGEAFF
TRBV2,few,TRBJ2-4,NA,TGTGCCAGTGGAGGGGTGGGGGCAAACATTCAGTACTTC,CASGGVGANIQYF
TRBV10-3,few,TRBJ2-1,TRBD1,TGTGCCACCGAGACAGGGTACAATGAGCAGTTCTTC,CATETGYNEQFF
TRBV4-1,once,TRBJ2-2,NA,TGCGCCAGCAGCCAAGGCGGGGCCCGCACCGGGGAGCTGTATTTT,CASSQGGARTGELYF